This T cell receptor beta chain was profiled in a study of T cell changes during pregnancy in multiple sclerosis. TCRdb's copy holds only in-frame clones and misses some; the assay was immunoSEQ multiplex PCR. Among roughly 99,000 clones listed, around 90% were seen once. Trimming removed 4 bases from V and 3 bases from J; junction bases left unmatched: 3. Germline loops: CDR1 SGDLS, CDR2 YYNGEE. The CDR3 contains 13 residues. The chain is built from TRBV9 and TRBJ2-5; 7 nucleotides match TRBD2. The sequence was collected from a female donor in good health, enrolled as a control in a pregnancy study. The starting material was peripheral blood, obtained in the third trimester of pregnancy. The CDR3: CASSPGREETQYF. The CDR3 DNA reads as TGTGCCAGCAGCCCGGGGAGGGAAGAGACCCAGTACTTC.